A single sample is the source of the 23 T cell receptor beta chains below, sequenced in a study of blood T cell repertoires in COVID-19. Generated by immunoSEQ multiplex PCR, the TCRdb table keeps only in-frame clones and is missing some. This sample has about 320,000 clones, with around 90% found just once. The specimen was PBMCs or T cells enriched from blood (not recorded which). These receptors were collected from a man aged 25 to 40 who had recovered from COVID-19.

The rearrangement links TRBV6-5 to TRBJ1-1; 7 bases are shared with TRBD1. The trim removed 3 bases at V and 5 bases at J, leaving 9 bases unmatched. The CDR3 length is 15 residues. Germline V gene lookup returns CDR1 MNHEY and CDR2 SVGAGI. The CDR3 is CASSYPDRAGTEAFF. In nucleotides, the CDR3 is TGTGCCAGCAGTTATCCCGACAGGGCGGGGACTGAAGCTTTCTTT.

J is TRBJ1-2 and V is TRBV9; TRBD1 agrees at 7 bases. Germline trimming cut 3 bases from V and 6 bases from J; bases unmatched to any gene: 8. Germline V gene data show CDR1 as SGDLS and CDR2 as YYNGEE. The CDR3 contains 14 residues. CDR3 amino acids: CASSAGTVANGYTF. The CDR3 region has the DNA TGTGCCAGCAGCGCGGGGACAGTCGCCAATGGCTACACCTTC.

The chain joins TRBV5-1 to TRBJ1-1; perhaps TRBD1 as D (5 bases). Deletions cut 2 bases from V and 7 bases from J, with 18 bases between. Germline CDR1 reads SGHRS; CDR2 reads YFSETQ. The CDR3 extends over 15 amino acids. CDR3 coding DNA: TGCGCCAGCAGCTTTGGAGGGGCAAGGGAAGGTGAAGCTTTCTTT. The encoded protein is CASSFGGAREGEAFF. Combining the CDR3 with reference TRBV5-1 and TRBJ1-1 gives the whole variable domain KAGVTQTPRYLIKTRGQQVTLSCSPISGHRSVSWYQQTPGQGLQFLFEYFSETQRNKGNFPGRFSGRQFSNSRSEMNVSTLELGDSALYLCASSFGGAREGEAFFGQGTRLTVV.

The chain joins TRBV3-1 (or the pseudogene TRBV3-2) to TRBJ1-2; TRBD1 aligns across 10 bases. The V gene's germline CDR1 is LGHDT and CDR2 YNNKEL (reference sequence). The length of the CDR3 is 16 residues. Trimming removed 4 bases from V and 2 bases from J; junction bases left unmatched: 7. In DNA form, the CDR3 reads TGTGCCAGCAGCCCGTCGGGACAGGGGATGAACTATGGCTACACCTTC. Encoded protein: CASSPSGQGMNYGYTF.

The V and J genes are TRBV9 and TRBJ2-2; 8 positions match TRBD2. V shed 0 bases, J shed 4 bases, and the junction held 2 bases outside the gene matches. Germline lookup yields CDR1 SGDLS and CDR2 YYNGEE. The CDR3 is made up of 15 amino acids. As DNA, the CDR3 is TGTGCCAGCAGCGTAGCGGGGGGGTTCACCGGGGAGCTGTTTTTT. Translated: CASSVAGGFTGELFF.

This clone was seen more than once but under ten times. The chain combines TRBV2 with TRBJ2-1; possibly TRBD2 for D (5 bases). V gave up 6 bases and J gave up 15 bases, with 27 bases separating them. Per the germline V gene, CDR1 is SNHLY and CDR2 is FYNNEI. CDR3 length equals 15 residues. CDR3 protein: CASRSEVGSNVGRFF. DNA for the CDR3: TGTGCCAGCAGGTCCGAGGTGGGGAGCAACGTGGGTCGGTTCTTC.

This chain links TRBV19 with TRBJ1-2, with TRBD1 identical over 8 bases. The V gene end was trimmed by 6 bases and the J gene end by 5 bases; junction bases not matched to a gene: 2. Germline V CDR1 and CDR2: LNHDA, SQIVND (reference sequence). The CDR3 is 12 residues long. The CDR3 is CASRDREYGYTF. CDR3 DNA sequence: TGTGCCAGTAGGGACAGGGAGTATGGCTACACCTTC.

This chain joins TRBV27 and TRBJ2-1, with D unclear. Per the germline V gene, CDR1 is MNHEY and CDR2 is SMNVEV (reference sequence). V was pared by 5 bases and J by 5 bases, with 7 bases between. There are 12 residues in the CDR3. In DNA form, the CDR3 reads TGTGCCAGCAGTGCACTCAACAATGAGCAGTTCTTC. It specifies CASSALNNEQFF.

DNA for the CDR3: TGTGCCAGCAGTGGTGTCGCAGATACGCAGTATTTT. Translating it yields CASSGVADTQYF. This rearrangement joins TRBV2 to TRBJ2-3; D unresolved. From germline, CDR1 is SNHLY and CDR2 FYNNEI. The CDR3 has 12 amino acids. Trimming removed 4 bases from V and 4 bases from J, with 6 bases in between.

J is TRBJ1-2 and V is TRBV3-1 (or the pseudogene TRBV3-2), with D possibly TRBD1 on 6 matching bases. CDR1 is LGHDT, CDR2 YNNKEL, per germline (reference sequence). This CDR3 comprises 17 residues. V lost 4 bases and J lost 2, with 20 bases in between. CDR3 region: CASSPTLTGLKNYGYTF. DNA for the CDR3: TGTGCCAGCAGCCCGACTCTCACAGGGCTGAAGAACTATGGCTACACCTTC.

This chain links TRBV9 with TRBJ2-7; D uncertain. The germline CDR1 and CDR2 sequences are SGDLS and YYNGEE. This CDR3 region has 14 residues. Trimming removed 4 bases from V and 0 bases from J, with 11 bases in between. In nucleotides, the CDR3 is TGTGCCAGCAGCCCGAATGGGCTCTCCTACGAGCAGTACTTC. Encoded protein: CASSPNGLSYEQYF.

This chain joins TRBV28 and TRBJ2-1, with a tentative D call TRBD1 (6 bases). Per the germline V gene, CDR1 is MDHEN and CDR2 is SYDVKM. The V and J ends lost 4 bases and 7 bases respectively, with 17 bases between them. This CDR3 is built from 15 residues. The CDR3 spells CASSSTGMGANEQFF. The CDR3 coding sequence is TGTGCCAGCAGTTCCACAGGGATGGGGGCTAATGAGCAGTTCTTC. The variable domain in full, completed from reference TRBV28 and TRBJ2-1, reads DVKVTQSSRYLVKRTGEKVFLECVQDMDHENMFWYRQDPGLGLRLIYFSYDVKMKEKGDIPEGYSVSREKKERFSLILESASTNQTSMYLCASSSTGMGANEQFFGPGTRLTVL.

The chain recombines TRBV4-1 with TRBJ2-5; TRBD2 agrees at 8 bases. The CDR3 contains 17 residues. J was trimmed by 1 base and V by 3 bases; bases with no gene match: 10. CDR1 is MGHRA and CDR2 is YSYEKL in the germline V gene. Here the CDR3 reads CASSHNLASGGQETQYF. CDR3 in DNA: TGCGCCAGCAGCCATAATTTGGCGAGCGGGGGCCAAGAGACCCAGTACTTC.

V gene TRBV4-1 combines with J gene TRBJ2-2; TRBD2 might be the D (6 bases). Trimming took off 4 bases at V and 3 bases at J, with 21 bases between the two ends. Germline loops: CDR1 MGHRA, CDR2 YSYEKL. The CDR3 is 18 amino acids. DNA of the CDR3: TGCGCCAGCAGCCCATCTGCGGGGCTAGCCCTTTACACCGGGGAGCTGTTTTTT. Its protein is CASSPSAGLALYTGELFF.

The rearrangement joins TRBV7-7 to TRBJ2-5; the D gene is possibly TRBD2 (6 bases). V was clipped by 5 bases and J by 5 bases, with 15 bases between them. From germline, CDR1 is SSHAT and CDR2 FNYEAQ (reference sequence). This CDR3 spans 14 amino acids. The CDR3 sequence: CASSPLTAGETQYF. Here the CDR3 DNA reads TGTGCCAGCAGCCCCCTAACGGCGGGGGAGACCCAGTACTTC.

V usage is TRBV27 and J usage is TRBJ2-1; TRBD1 aligns across 9 bases. The CDR3 has 16 amino acids. Germline V lookup: CDR1 MNHEY, CDR2 SMNVEV (reference sequence). V shed 7 bases, J shed 4 bases, and the junction held 11 bases outside the gene matches. The CDR3 spells CASTRDRAISYNEQFF. CDR3 nucleotides: TGTGCCAGCACCCGGGACAGGGCGATAAGTTACAATGAGCAGTTCTTC.

The chain uses TRBV5-1 and TRBJ2-7, with D maybe TRBD1 (7 bases). Germline lookup yields CDR1 SGHRS and CDR2 YFSETQ. The V end lost 1 base, the J end lost 2 bases, and 10 bases lay between the germline ends. CDR3 size: 14 residues. As DNA, the CDR3 is TGCGCCAGCAGCTTGACAGGGGAGGCCTACGAGCAGTACTTC. Protein: CASSLTGEAYEQYF.

The chain is built from TRBV4-1 and TRBJ2-1, with D perhaps TRBD2 (6 bases). Germline assignment: CDR1 MGHRA and CDR2 YSYEKL. The length of the CDR3 is 15 residues. V was trimmed by 4 bases and J by 0 bases, leaving 10 bases between them. CDR3 sequence reads: CASSLMEGSYNEQFF. The CDR3 DNA reads as TGCGCCAGCAGCCTAATGGAGGGCTCCTACAATGAGCAGTTCTTC.

In DNA, the CDR3 is TGTGCCAGCAGCCAAGATCATAGTGGCAATCAGCCCCAGCATTTT. Protein product: CASSQDHSGNQPQHF. The genes are TRBV3-1 (or the pseudogene TRBV3-2) and TRBJ1-5; D is unclear. Germline V CDR1 and CDR2: LGHDT, YNNKEL (reference sequence). The CDR3 loop spans 15 amino acids. V was pared by 0 bases and J by 2 bases, with 8 bases between.

This clone was seen only once. The V call is TRBV12-3 or TRBV12-4, the J call TRBJ2-7; possibly TRBD1 for D (5 bases). The CDR3 contains 13 residues. Trimming left V 3 bases short and J 2 bases short, with 8 bases between. The CDR3 region has the DNA TGTGCCAGCAGTTTGGGCAGGGCCTACGAGCAGTACTTC. Translating it yields CASSLGRAYEQYF.

The chain couples TRBV2 to TRBJ2-1, with TRBD2 matching over 8 bases. Germline V gene sequence: CDR1 SNHLY, CDR2 FYNNEI. The CDR3 extends over 15 amino acids. Germline trimming cut 4 bases from V and 9 bases from J; bases unmatched to any gene: 11. CDR3 residues: CASSGAAGGQSEQFF. In nucleotides, the CDR3 is TGTGCCAGCAGTGGTGCTGCGGGGGGCCAGAGTGAGCAGTTCTTC. Complete variable domain (other parts from reference TRBV2 and TRBJ2-1): EPEVTQTPSHQVTQMGQEVILRCVPISNHLYFYWYRQILGQKVEFLVSFYNNEISEKSEIFDDQFSVERPDGSNFTLKIRSTKLEDSAMYFCASSGAAGGQSEQFFGPGTRLTVL.

The V call is TRBV27, the J call TRBJ2-6; 11 nucleotides align to TRBD1. Trimming removed 6 bases from V and 0 bases from J; junction bases left unmatched: 4. This CDR3 is 17 amino acids long. Germline CDR1 is MNHEY and CDR2 is SMNVEV (reference sequence). CDR3 residues: CASRGDRGSSGANVLTF. Written as DNA, the CDR3 is TGTGCCAGCAGGGGGGACAGGGGGAGCTCTGGGGCCAACGTCCTGACTTTC.

This rearrangement joins TRBV4-2 to TRBJ2-5, with 8 bases identical to TRBD2. Trimming removed 1 base from V and 5 bases from J; junction bases left unmatched: 6. Germline V CDR1 and CDR2: LGHNA, YNFKEQ. The CDR3 extends over 15 amino acids. The CDR3 reads CASSQGLAREETQYF. The CDR3 bases are TGTGCCAGCAGCCAAGGACTAGCGCGCGAGGAGACCCAGTACTTC.